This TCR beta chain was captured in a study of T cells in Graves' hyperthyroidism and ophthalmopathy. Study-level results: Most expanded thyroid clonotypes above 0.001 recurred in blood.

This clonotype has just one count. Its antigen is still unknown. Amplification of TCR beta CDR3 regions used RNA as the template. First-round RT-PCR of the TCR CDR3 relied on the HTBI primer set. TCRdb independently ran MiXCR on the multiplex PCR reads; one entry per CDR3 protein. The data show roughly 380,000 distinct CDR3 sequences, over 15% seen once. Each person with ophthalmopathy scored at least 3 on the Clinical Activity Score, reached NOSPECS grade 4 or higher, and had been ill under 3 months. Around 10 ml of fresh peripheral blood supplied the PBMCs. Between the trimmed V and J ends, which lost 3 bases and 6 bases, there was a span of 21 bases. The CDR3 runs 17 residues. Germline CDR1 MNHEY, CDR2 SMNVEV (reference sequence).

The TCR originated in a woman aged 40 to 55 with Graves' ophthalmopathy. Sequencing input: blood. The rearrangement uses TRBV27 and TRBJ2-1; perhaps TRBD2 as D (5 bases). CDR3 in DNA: TGTGCCAGCAGTTTCCTTATACGGGCGGCGACTACCAATGAGCAGTTCTTC. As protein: CASSFLIRAATTNEQFF.